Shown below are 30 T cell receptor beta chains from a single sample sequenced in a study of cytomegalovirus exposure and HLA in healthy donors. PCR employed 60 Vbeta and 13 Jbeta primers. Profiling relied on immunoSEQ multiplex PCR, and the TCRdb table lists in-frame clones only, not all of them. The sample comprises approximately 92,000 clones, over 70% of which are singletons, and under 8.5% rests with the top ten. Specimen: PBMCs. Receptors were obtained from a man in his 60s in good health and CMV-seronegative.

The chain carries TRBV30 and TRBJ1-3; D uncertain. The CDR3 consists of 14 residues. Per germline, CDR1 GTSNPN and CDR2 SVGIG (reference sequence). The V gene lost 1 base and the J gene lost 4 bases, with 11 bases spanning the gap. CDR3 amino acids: CAWSDTILGNTIYF. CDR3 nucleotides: TGTGCCTGGAGTGACACAATATTAGGAAACACCATATATTTT.

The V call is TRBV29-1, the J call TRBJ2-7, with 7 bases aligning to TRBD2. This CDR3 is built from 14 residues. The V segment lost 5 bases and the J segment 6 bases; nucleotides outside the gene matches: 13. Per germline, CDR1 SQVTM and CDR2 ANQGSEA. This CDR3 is CSVTQREPGGEQYF. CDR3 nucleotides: TGCAGCGTTACCCAGCGCGAGCCGGGAGGCGAGCAGTACTTC.

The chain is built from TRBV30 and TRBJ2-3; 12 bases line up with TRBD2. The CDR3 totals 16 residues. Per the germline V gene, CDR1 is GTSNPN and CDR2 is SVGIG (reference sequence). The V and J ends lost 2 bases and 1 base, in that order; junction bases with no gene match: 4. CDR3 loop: CAWSSGLAGRTDTQYF. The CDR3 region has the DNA TGTGCCTGGAGTTCGGGACTAGCGGGCCGCACAGATACGCAGTATTTT. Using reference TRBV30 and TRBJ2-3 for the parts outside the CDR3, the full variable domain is SQTIHQWPATLVQPVGSPLSLECTVEGTSNPNLYWYRQAAGRGLQLLFYSVGIGQISSEVPQNLSASRPQDRQFILSSKKLLLSDSGFYLCAWSSGLAGRTDTQYFGPGTRLTVL.

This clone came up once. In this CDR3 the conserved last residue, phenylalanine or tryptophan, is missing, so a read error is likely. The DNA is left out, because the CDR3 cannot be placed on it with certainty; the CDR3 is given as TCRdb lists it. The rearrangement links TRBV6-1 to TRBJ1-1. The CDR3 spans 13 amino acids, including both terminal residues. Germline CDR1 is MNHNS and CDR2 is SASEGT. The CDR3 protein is CASRESGAGGGRL.

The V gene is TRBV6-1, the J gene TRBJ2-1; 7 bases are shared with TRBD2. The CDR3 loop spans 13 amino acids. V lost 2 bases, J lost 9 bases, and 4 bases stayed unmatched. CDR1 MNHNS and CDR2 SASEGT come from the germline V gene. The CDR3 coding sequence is TGTGCCAGCAGTGAAAGCGGGGTCCCTGAGCAGTTCTTC. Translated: CASSESGVPEQFF.

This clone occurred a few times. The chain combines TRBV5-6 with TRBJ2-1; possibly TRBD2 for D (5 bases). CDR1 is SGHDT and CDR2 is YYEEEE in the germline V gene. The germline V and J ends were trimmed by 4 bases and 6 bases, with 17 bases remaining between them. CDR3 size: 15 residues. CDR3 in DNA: TGTGCCAGCAGCCTGTCGACGGGAACGGTCAATGAGCAGTTCTTC. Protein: CASSLSTGTVNEQFF.

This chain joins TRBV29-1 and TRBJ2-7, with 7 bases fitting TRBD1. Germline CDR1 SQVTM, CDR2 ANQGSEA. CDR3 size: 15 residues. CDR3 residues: CSVGQPLSSTYEQYF. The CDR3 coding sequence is TGCAGTGTGGGACAGCCCCTATCTTCGACCTACGAGCAGTACTTC.

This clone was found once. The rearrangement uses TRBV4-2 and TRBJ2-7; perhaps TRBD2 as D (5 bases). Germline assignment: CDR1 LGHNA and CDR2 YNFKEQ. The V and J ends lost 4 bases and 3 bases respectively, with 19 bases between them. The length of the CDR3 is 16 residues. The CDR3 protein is CASSPRVGPEGYEQYF. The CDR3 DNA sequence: TGTGCCAGCAGCCCCCGTGTTGGACCAGAGGGCTACGAGCAGTACTTC.

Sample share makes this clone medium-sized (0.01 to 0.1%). The CDR3 is CASGQGGRNYGYTF. The CDR3 coding sequence is TGTGCCAGTGGACAGGGAGGACGCAACTATGGCTACACCTTC. This chain uses TRBV18 with TRBJ1-2, with TRBD1 identical over 8 bases. The CDR3 has 14 amino acids. Trimming took 9 bases from V and 2 from J; bases not matched to a gene: 8. In germline, CDR1 is KGHSH, CDR2 LQKENI.

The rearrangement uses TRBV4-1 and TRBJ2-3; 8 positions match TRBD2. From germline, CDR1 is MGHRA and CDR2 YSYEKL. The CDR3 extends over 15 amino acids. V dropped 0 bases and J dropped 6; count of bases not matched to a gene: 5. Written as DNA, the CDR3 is TGCGCCAGCAGCCAAGAAGCGGGAGCATCCGATACGCAGTATTTT. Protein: CASSQEAGASDTQYF.

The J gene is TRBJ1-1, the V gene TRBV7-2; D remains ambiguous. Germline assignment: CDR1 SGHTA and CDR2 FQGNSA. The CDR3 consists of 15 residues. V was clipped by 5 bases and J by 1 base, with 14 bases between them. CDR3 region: CASSPTLTANTEAFF. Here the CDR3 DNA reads TGTGCCAGCAGCCCAACCCTCACAGCGAACACTGAAGCTTTCTTT.

Written as DNA, the CDR3 is TGTGCCTGGAGTATCCCAGGGTACGAGGTGGCTGAAGCTTTCTTT. Translation gives CAWSIPGYEVAEAFF. The chain combines TRBV30 with TRBJ1-1; TRBD1 is a possible D gene (5 bases). V lost 2 bases to trimming and J lost 6 bases, with 19 bases between them. The CDR3 length is 15 residues. In germline, CDR1 is GTSNPN, CDR2 SVGIG (reference sequence).

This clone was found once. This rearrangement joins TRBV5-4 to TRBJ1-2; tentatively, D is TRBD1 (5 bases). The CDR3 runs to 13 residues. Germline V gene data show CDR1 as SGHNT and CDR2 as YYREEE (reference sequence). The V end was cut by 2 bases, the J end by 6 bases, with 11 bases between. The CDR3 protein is CASSFETANGYTF. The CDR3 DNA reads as TGTGCCAGCAGCTTCGAGACAGCAAATGGCTACACCTTC.

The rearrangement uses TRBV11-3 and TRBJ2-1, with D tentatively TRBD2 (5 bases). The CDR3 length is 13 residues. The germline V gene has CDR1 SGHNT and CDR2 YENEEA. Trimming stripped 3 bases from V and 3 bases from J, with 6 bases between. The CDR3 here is CASSLGSYNEQFF. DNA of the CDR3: TGTGCCAGCAGCTTGGGGAGCTACAATGAGCAGTTCTTC.

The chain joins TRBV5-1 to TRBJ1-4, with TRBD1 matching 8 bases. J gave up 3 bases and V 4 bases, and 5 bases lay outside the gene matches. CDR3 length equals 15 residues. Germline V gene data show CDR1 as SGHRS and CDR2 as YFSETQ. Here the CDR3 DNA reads TGCGCCAGCAGCACACAGGGGGAAGCTAATGAAAAACTGTTTTTT. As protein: CASSTQGEANEKLFF.

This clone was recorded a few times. CDR3 loop: CASSHRGNAGNEQFF. CDR3 bases: TGTGCCAGCAGCCACAGGGGTAATGCCGGCAATGAGCAGTTCTTC. The J gene is TRBJ2-1, the V gene TRBV13; 7 bases fit TRBD1. The CDR3 runs 15 residues. J was trimmed by 6 bases and V by 5 bases; bases with no gene match: 10. Germline assignment: CDR1 PRHDT and CDR2 FYEKMQ (reference sequence).

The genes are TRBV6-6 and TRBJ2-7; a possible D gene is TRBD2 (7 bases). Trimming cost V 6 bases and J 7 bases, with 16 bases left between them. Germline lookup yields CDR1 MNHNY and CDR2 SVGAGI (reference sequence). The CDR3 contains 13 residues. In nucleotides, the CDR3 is TGTGCCAGCAGCCGACCGGGGGGCAAGGAGCAGTACTTC. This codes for CASSRPGGKEQYF.

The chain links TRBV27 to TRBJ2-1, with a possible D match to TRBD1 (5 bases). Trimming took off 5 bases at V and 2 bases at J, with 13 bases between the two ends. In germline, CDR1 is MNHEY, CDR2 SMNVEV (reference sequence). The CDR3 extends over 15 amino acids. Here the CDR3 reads CASSLIRVTYNEQFF. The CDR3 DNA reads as TGTGCCAGCAGTCTAATCAGGGTTACCTACAATGAGCAGTTCTTC.

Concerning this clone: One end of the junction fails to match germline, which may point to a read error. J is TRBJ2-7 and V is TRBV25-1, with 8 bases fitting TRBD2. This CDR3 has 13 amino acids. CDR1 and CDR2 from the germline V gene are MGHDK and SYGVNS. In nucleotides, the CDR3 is TGTGTCAGCAGTGGGACTAGTGCTGGCGAGCAGTACTTC. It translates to CVSSGTSAGEQYF.

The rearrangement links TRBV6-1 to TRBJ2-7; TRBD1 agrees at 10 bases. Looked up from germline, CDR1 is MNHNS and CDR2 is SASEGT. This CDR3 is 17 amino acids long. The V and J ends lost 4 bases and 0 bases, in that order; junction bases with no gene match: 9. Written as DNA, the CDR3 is TGTGCCAGCAGTGGGGACAGGGGACACGTTAGCTCCTACGAGCAGTACTTC. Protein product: CASSGDRGHVSSYEQYF.

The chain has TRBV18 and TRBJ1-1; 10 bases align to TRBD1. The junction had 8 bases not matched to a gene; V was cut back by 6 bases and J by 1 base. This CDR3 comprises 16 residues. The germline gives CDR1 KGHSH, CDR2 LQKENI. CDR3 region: CASSQGQGFGNTEAFF. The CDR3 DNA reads TGTGCCAGCTCCCAGGGACAGGGGTTCGGGAACACTGAAGCTTTCTTT.

CDR3 sequence (DNA): TGTGCCAGCAGTGAAGAATCAGACACAGATACGCAGTATTTT. It yields the protein CASSEESDTDTQYF. The gene calls are TRBV6-1 and TRBJ2-3; D remains unclear. In germline, CDR1 is MNHNS, CDR2 SASEGT. CDR3 length: 14 amino acids. V was clipped by 1 base and J by 2 bases, with 7 bases between them.

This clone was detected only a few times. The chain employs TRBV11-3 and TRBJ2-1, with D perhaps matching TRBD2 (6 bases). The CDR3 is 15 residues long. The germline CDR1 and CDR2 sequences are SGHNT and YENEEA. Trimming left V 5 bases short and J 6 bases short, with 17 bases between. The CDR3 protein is CASSRSGWGGNEQFF. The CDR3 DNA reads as TGTGCCAGCAGCCGCTCGGGGTGGGGAGGCAATGAGCAGTTCTTC.

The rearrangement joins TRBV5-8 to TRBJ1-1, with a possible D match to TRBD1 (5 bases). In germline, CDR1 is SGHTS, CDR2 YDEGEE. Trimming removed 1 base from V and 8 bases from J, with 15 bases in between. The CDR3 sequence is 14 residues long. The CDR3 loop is CASSLNPAGWEAFF. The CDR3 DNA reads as TGTGCCAGCAGCTTGAATCCAGCAGGGTGGGAAGCTTTCTTT.

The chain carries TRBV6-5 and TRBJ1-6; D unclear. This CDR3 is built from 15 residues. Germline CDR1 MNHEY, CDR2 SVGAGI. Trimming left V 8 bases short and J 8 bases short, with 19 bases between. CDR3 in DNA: TGTGCCAGCGGATCCCGGGAACCCGCGGATTCACCCCTCCACTTT. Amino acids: CASGSREPADSPLHF.

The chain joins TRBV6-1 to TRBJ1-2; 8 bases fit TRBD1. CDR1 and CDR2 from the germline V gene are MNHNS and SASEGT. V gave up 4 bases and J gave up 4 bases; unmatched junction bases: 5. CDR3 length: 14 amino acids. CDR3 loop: CASSVLQGGYGYTF. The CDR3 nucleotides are TGTGCCAGCAGTGTGCTACAGGGGGGCTATGGCTACACCTTC.

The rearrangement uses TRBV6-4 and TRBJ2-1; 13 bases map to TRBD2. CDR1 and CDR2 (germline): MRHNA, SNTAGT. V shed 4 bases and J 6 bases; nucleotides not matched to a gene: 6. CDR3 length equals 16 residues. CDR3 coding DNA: TGTGCCAGCAGTGCGGTACTAGCGGGGGGGCGCAATGAGCAGTTCTTC. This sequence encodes CASSAVLAGGRNEQFF.

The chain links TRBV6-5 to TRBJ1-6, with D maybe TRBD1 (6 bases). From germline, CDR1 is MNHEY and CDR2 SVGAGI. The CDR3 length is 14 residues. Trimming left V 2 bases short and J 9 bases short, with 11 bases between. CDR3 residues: CASSYTTRGSPLHF. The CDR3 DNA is TGTGCCAGCAGTTACACGACCAGGGGTTCACCCCTCCACTTT.

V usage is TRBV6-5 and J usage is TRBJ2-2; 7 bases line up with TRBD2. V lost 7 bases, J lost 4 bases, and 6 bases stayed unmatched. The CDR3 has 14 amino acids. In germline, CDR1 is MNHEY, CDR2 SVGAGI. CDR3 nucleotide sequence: TGTGCCAGCAACGTCGGGGGGACCACCGGGGAGCTGTTTTTT. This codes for CASNVGGTTGELFF.

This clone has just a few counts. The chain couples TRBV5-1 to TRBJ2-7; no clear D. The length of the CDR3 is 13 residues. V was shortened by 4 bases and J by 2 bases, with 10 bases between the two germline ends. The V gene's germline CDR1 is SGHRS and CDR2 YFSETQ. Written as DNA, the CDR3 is TGCGCCAGCAGCCCTCTAGGCGCCTACGAGCAGTACTTC. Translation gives CASSPLGAYEQYF. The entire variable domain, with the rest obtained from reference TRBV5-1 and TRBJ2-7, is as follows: KAGVTQTPRYLIKTRGQQVTLSCSPISGHRSVSWYQQTPGQGLQFLFEYFSETQRNKGNFPGRFSGRQFSNSRSEMNVSTLELGDSALYLCASSPLGAYEQYFGPGTRLTVT.